The 13 T cell receptor beta chains in this list originate from one sample, sequenced in a study of blood T cell repertoires in COVID-19. Assay: immunoSEQ multiplex PCR; the TCRdb copy retains only in-frame clones and omits some. The table has about 190,000 clones, about four fifths seen once. Material for sequencing was peripheral blood. Receptor source: a woman aged 70-85 years with active or convalescent COVID-19.

V is TRBV4-1 and J is TRBJ2-5, with D possibly matching TRBD1 (7 bases). The CDR3 has 14 residues. Germline V gene lookup returns CDR1 MGHRA and CDR2 YSYEKL. Trimming removed 4 bases from V and 5 bases from J, with 14 bases in between. DNA for the CDR3: TGCGCCAGCAGCCGCCTGACAGGGAGGGAGACCCAGTACTTC. The encoded protein is CASSRLTGRETQYF.

This rearrangement joins TRBV5-4 to TRBJ2-7, with D uncertain. The CDR3 is 11 residues long. The V end was cut by 2 bases, the J end by 3 bases, with 3 bases between. CDR1 is SGHNT and CDR2 is YYREEE in the germline V gene (reference sequence). Here the CDR3 DNA reads TGTGCCAGCAGCTTCGGCTACGAGCAGTACTTC. Amino acid sequence: CASSFGYEQYF.

The chain recombines TRBV5-4 with TRBJ2-2, with 9 bases identical to TRBD2. V lost 1 base and J lost 5; bases outside the gene matches: 6. Germline CDR1 SGHNT, CDR2 YYREEE (reference sequence). This CDR3 is 16 amino acids long. The CDR3 region is CASSLSGGRGTGELFF. DNA of the CDR3: TGTGCCAGCAGCTTGAGCGGCGGGAGGGGGACCGGGGAGCTGTTTTTT.

The chain employs TRBV27 and TRBJ2-7; 7 bases line up with TRBD1. V dropped 5 bases and J dropped 3; count of bases not matched to a gene: 10. There are 15 residues in the CDR3. Germline-derived CDR1 and CDR2 are MNHEY and SMNVEV (reference sequence). CDR3 in amino acids: CASSGDRVGFYEQYF. As DNA, the CDR3 is TGTGCCAGCAGTGGTGACAGGGTCGGGTTCTACGAGCAGTACTTC.

V is TRBV29-1 and J is TRBJ1-5, with D possibly matching TRBD1 (5 bases). Germline V gene lookup returns CDR1 SQVTM and CDR2 ANQGSEA. Trimming shortened V by 6 bases and J by 0 bases, and 15 bases separated the two germline ends. The CDR3 runs to 15 residues. CDR3 nucleotide sequence: TGCAGCGTCAGGGATGGGGAAAATAGCAATCAGCCCCAGCATTTT. This gives the protein CSVRDGENSNQPQHF. Variable domain in full (rest from reference TRBV29-1 and TRBJ1-5): SAVISQKPSRDICQRGTSLTIQCQVDSQVTMMFWYRQQPGQSLTLIATANQGSEATYESGFVIDKFPISRPNLTFSTLTVSNMSPEDSSIYLCSVRDGENSNQPQHFGDGTRLSIL.

The J gene is TRBJ2-3, the V gene TRBV19; tentative D call: TRBD1 (5 bases). Trimming shortened V by 5 bases and J by 9 bases, and 15 bases separated the two germline ends. CDR3 size: 13 residues. Germline V gene data show CDR1 as LNHDA and CDR2 as SQIVND (reference sequence). The CDR3 protein is CASSPQGGDTQYF. The CDR3 coding sequence is TGTGCCAGTAGTCCTCAGGGCGGAGACACGCAGTATTTT.

This clone has a single count. This rearrangement joins TRBV18 to TRBJ1-3, with no clear D. Germline loops: CDR1 KGHSH, CDR2 LQKENI. Trimming removed 1 base at V and 0 bases at J, with 7 bases between. CDR3 length: 15 amino acids. CDR3 DNA sequence: TGTGCCAGCTCACCACGGGCAGTCTCTGGAAACACCATATATTTT. Amino acid sequence: CASSPRAVSGNTIYF. Variable domain in full (rest from reference TRBV18 and TRBJ1-3): NAGVMQNPRHLVRRRGQEARLRCSPMKGHSHVYWYRQLPEEGLKFMVYLQKENIIDESGMPKERFSAEFPKEGPSILRIQQVVRGDSAAYFCASSPRAVSGNTIYFGEGSWLTVV.

The chain employs TRBV5-1 and TRBJ2-1; 9 nucleotides line up with TRBD2. The V gene's germline CDR1 is SGHRS and CDR2 YFSETQ. This CDR3 is 15 amino acids long. The V and J ends lost 9 bases and 3 bases, in that order; junction bases with no gene match: 10. The CDR3 spells CATRPTAGGYNEQFF. The CDR3 region has the DNA TGCGCCACCCGACCCACAGCGGGAGGCTACAATGAGCAGTTCTTC.

The table lists this clone with a few counts. The chain joins TRBV18 to TRBJ2-2; perhaps TRBD2 as D (6 bases). V gave up 0 bases and J gave up 7 bases, with 15 bases separating them. CDR1 and CDR2 from the germline V gene are KGHSH and LQKENI. The CDR3 is made up of 16 amino acids. The DNA of the CDR3 is TGTGCCAGCTCACCACCTCAGGGAGCGGGCCACGGGGAGCTGTTTTTT. It codes for CASSPPQGAGHGELFF.

V is TRBV2 and J is TRBJ2-7; D is possibly TRBD2 (6 bases). CDR1 and CDR2 (germline): SNHLY, FYNNEI. The CDR3 runs 13 residues. The V end was cut by 1 base, the J end by 7 bases, with 11 bases between. CDR3 sequence reads: CASSEVGREEQYF. Here the CDR3 DNA reads TGTGCCAGCAGTGAAGTCGGTCGGGAGGAGCAGTACTTC.

This clone has a handful of counts. The chain couples TRBV5-8 to TRBJ1-5; D may be TRBD1 (5 bases). In germline, CDR1 is SGHTS, CDR2 YDEGEE. The CDR3 covers 15 residues. Trimming left V 4 bases short and J 4 bases short, with 15 bases between. Written as DNA, the CDR3 is TGTGCCAGCAGCCCCGGGCCAGGGCCTAATCAGCCCCAGCATTTT. Protein: CASSPGPGPNQPQHF.

The CDR3 bases are TGTGCCTGGAGTTCCTTAGCGGGAGGATACAATGAGCAGTTCTTC. It yields the protein CAWSSLAGGYNEQFF. The V and J genes are TRBV30 and TRBJ2-1; the match to TRBD2 covers 10 bases. Germline CDR1 reads GTSNPN; CDR2 reads SVGIG (reference sequence). The CDR3 contains 15 residues. Losses at the gene ends were 2 bases for V and 4 bases for J; bases not matched to a gene: 5.

CDR3 sequence: CASSRQTGGGYEQYF. The CDR3 DNA is TGCGCCAGCAGCCGCCAAACAGGGGGAGGCTACGAGCAGTACTTC. This sequence joins TRBV4-1 and TRBJ2-7; TRBD1 agrees at 8 bases. CDR3 length: 15 residues. Unmatched junction bases numbered 8, after V lost 4 bases and J lost 3 bases. Germline V lookup: CDR1 MGHRA, CDR2 YSYEKL.